What follows are 15 T cell receptor beta chains derived from one specimen sequenced in a study of cytomegalovirus exposure and HLA in healthy donors. The protocol was immunoSEQ multiplex PCR, while the TCRdb copy is restricted to in-frame clones and leaves out a portion. The sample comprises about 310,000 clones, roughly 87% of which are singletons, and around 0.91% rests with the top ten. The specimen was PBMCs. The receptors come from a man aged 25 to 45 in good health and CMV-seronegative.

The chain joins TRBV6-1 to TRBJ1-2; possible D gene TRBD1, 5 bases. The germline V and J ends were trimmed by 0 bases and 8 bases, with 13 bases remaining between them. The CDR3 covers 14 residues. Germline lookup yields CDR1 MNHNS and CDR2 SASEGT. CDR3 DNA: TGTGCCAGCAGTGAAGCAGCGGGACGTTGGGGCTACACCTTC. This translates into CASSEAAGRWGYTF.

This chain links TRBV9 with TRBJ2-3, with a possible D match to TRBD2 (6 bases). V lost 3 bases and J 1 base, leaving 15 bases between the germline ends. CDR1 is SGDLS, CDR2 YYNGEE, per germline. This CDR3 contains 16 residues. In DNA, the CDR3 is TGTGCCAGCAGCGGGGGGTACGGGGGACGCACAGATACGCAGTATTTT. It translates to CASSGGYGGRTDTQYF.

The J gene is TRBJ2-2, the V gene TRBV7-9; 9 bases line up with TRBD2. Trimming at V came to 4 bases and at J to 3 bases, leaving 12 bases not matched to a gene. CDR1 and CDR2 from the germline V gene are SEHNR and FQNEAQ (reference sequence). CDR3 length: 18 residues. CDR3 sequence (DNA): TGTGCCAGCAGCTCTCGGGGGAGTAGCGGGGGTTACACCGGGGAGCTGTTTTTT. Amino acid sequence: CASSSRGSSGGYTGELFF.

This rearrangement joins TRBV5-1 to TRBJ1-1; TRBD1 agrees at 8 bases. Germline V lookup: CDR1 SGHRS, CDR2 YFSETQ. With 0 bases clipped from V and 3 bases from J, the junction kept 10 bases outside the gene matches. The CDR3 is 17 amino acids. The chain's CDR3 is CASSLAGIRGQDTEAFF. CDR3 nucleotides: TGCGCCAGCAGCTTGGCCGGGATCAGGGGGCAGGACACTGAAGCTTTCTTT.

This chain joins TRBV18 and TRBJ2-7, with D possibly TRBD2 on 7 matching bases. CDR1 and CDR2 (germline): KGHSH, LQKENI. The CDR3 has 14 amino acids. Trimming took 4 bases from V and 5 from J, leaving 15 bases between them. The CDR3 DNA reads TGTGCCAGCTCACGCGGGGGCGCAGTGGACGAGCAGTACTTC. Protein sequence: CASSRGGAVDEQYF.

The J gene is TRBJ2-5, the V gene TRBV27, with 7 bases aligning to TRBD1. The CDR3 spans 16 residues. The V gene end was trimmed by 5 bases and the J gene end by 5 bases; junction bases not matched to a gene: 14. CDR1 is MNHEY, CDR2 SMNVEV, per germline (reference sequence). The CDR3 spells CASSILKTGQGETQYF. The CDR3 DNA sequence: TGTGCCAGCAGTATTCTTAAGACAGGGCAAGGGGAGACCCAGTACTTC.

The gene calls are TRBV6-1 and TRBJ1-1, with D perhaps TRBD1 (5 bases). Trimming took off 2 bases at V and 2 bases at J, with 9 bases between the two ends. Germline V gene data show CDR1 as MNHNS and CDR2 as SASEGT. The CDR3 spans 14 residues. Here the CDR3 DNA reads TGTGCCAGCAGTGAAAAGGGGATCAACACTGAAGCTTTCTTT. Its protein is CASSEKGINTEAFF.

This chain links TRBV28 with TRBJ1-2; 11 nucleotides align to TRBD1. The CDR3 loop spans 17 amino acids. Germline CDR1 MDHEN, CDR2 SYDVKM. Losses at the gene ends were 6 bases for V and 8 bases for J; bases not matched to a gene: 17. The CDR3 coding sequence is TGTGCCAGCAGCCCCGTCGGGACAGGGGGACTGGGTCAGGGCTACACCTTC. Residues: CASSPVGTGGLGQGYTF.

V usage is TRBV6-1 and J usage is TRBJ2-3; TRBD2 might be the D (5 bases). V shed 4 bases and J shed 5 bases, with 19 bases lying between them. Germline CDR1 is MNHNS and CDR2 is SASEGT. The CDR3 loop spans 16 amino acids. Here the CDR3 reads CASSVFQRGLGDTQYF. The CDR3 DNA reads as TGTGCCAGCAGTGTTTTTCAACGGGGATTAGGAGATACGCAGTATTTT.

The J gene is TRBJ1-2, the V gene TRBV7-8; D remains unclear. CDR1 is SGHVS and CDR2 is FQNEAQ in the germline V gene. V was pared by 5 bases and J by 7 bases, with 11 bases between. The CDR3 runs 12 residues. The CDR3, as DNA: TGTGCCAGCAGCGTACAGTTTGGTGGCTACACCTTC. It encodes CASSVQFGGYTF. The variable domain in full, with the rest retrieved from reference TRBV7-8 and TRBJ1-2, is GAGVSQSPRYKVAKRGQDVALRCDPISGHVSLFWYQQALGQGPEFLTYFQNEAQLDKSGLPSDRFFAERPEGSVSTLKIQRTQQEDSAVYLCASSVQFGGYTFGSGTRLTVV.

This chain connects TRBV29-1 to TRBJ2-3; 9 bases agree with TRBD1. The germline CDR1 and CDR2 sequences are SQVTM and ANQGSEA. Losses at the gene ends were 4 bases for V and 4 bases for J; bases not matched to a gene: 12. The CDR3 contains 16 residues. This CDR3 reads CSVVPMGQGQADTQYF. DNA for the CDR3: TGCAGCGTTGTGCCCATGGGACAGGGTCAAGCAGATACGCAGTATTTT.

CDR3 region: CASSLVEGTEAFF. The CDR3 DNA reads TGTGCCAGCAGCTTAGTGGAGGGTACTGAAGCTTTCTTT. This chain links TRBV7-2 with TRBJ1-1; D uncertain. CDR1 is SGHTA and CDR2 is FQGNSA in the germline V gene. Trimming left V 1 base short and J 5 bases short, with 8 bases between. The CDR3 is made up of 13 amino acids.

This chain links TRBV5-1 with TRBJ2-7, with 9 bases matching TRBD2. Germline V lookup: CDR1 SGHRS, CDR2 YFSETQ. J lost 3 bases, V lost 0 bases, and 7 bases had no gene match. The CDR3 extends over 16 amino acids. The CDR3 protein is CASSLATGSGGYEQYF. The CDR3 DNA follows: TGCGCCAGCAGCTTGGCCACGGGTAGCGGGGGCTACGAGCAGTACTTC.

Concerning this clone: At the DNA level, this CDR3 is encoded by other sequences in the same sample as well. The chain uses TRBV19 and TRBJ1-5; no clear D. The CDR3 covers 14 residues. Between the trimmed V and J ends, which lost 2 bases and 0 bases, there was a span of 5 bases. Germline V gives CDR1 LNHDA, CDR2 SQIVND (reference sequence). The CDR3 sequence is CASSISNSNQPQHF. DNA of the CDR3: TGTGCCAGTAGTATATCCAATAGCAATCAGCCCCAGCATTTT.

The chain employs TRBV10-1 and TRBJ2-5; 10 bases map to TRBD2. The CDR3 sequence is 18 residues long. The junction had 13 bases not matched to a gene; V was cut back by 4 bases and J by 2 bases. Germline loops: CDR1 WNHNN, CDR2 SYGVQD (reference sequence). The CDR3 spells CASSGSLTSGEIQETQYF. CDR3 in DNA: TGCGCCAGCAGTGGCTCACTAACTAGCGGGGAAATTCAAGAGACCCAGTACTTC.